Listed here are 25 T cell receptor beta chains from one sample, sequenced in a study of T cells in women clearing cervical HPV infection. Method: immunoSEQ multiplex PCR; TCRdb's copy keeps in-frame clones and lacks some. The sample includes under 25,000 clones. Sequenced material: blood buffy coat. The source of these receptors is a woman between 18 and 70 years old with a cervical HPV16 infection that either progressed to CIN3+ or cleared (not recorded which).

About this clone itself: The read ends 3 residues early relative to the CDR3; the germline J gene fills the gap. V usage is TRBV27 and J usage is TRBJ2-7, with D tentatively TRBD2 (6 bases). The ends were cut back, 6 bases at V and 0 bases at J, with 18 bases in the middle. Germline V gene lookup returns CDR1 MNHEY and CDR2 SMNVEV (reference sequence). The CDR3 is 16 amino acids. Incomplete CDR3 DNA: TGTGCCAGCAGCCCCTCCTATGGAGGGGCCTCCTACGAG. Residues: CASSPSYGGASYE. The complete CDR3 sequence is CASSPSYGGASYEQYF.

As regards this clone: The read finishes 3 residues shy of the CDR3 end, and the germline J gene is used to complete it. V usage is TRBV19 and J usage is TRBJ2-2, with 7 bases fitting TRBD2. CDR1 and CDR2 from the germline V gene are LNHDA and SQIVND (reference sequence). The CDR3 contains 15 residues. Partial CDR3 DNA: TGTGCCAGTAGTACTTGGGGGACTACTAATGAAAAG. It codes for CASSTWGTTNEK. The CDR3 reads in full as CASSTWGTTNEKLFF.

As for this clone: From the germline J gene comes the end of the CDR3, since the read stops 3 residues before it. This sequence joins TRBV12-3 or TRBV12-4 and TRBJ2-2, with 11 bases fitting TRBD2. The V and J ends lost 8 bases and 4 bases, in that order; junction bases with no gene match: 12. The CDR3 has 17 amino acids. The CDR3 spells CASGRGLAGGLTGELFF. The DNA read from the CDR3 is TGTGCCAGCGGGCGGGGGCTAGCGGGGGGCCTCACCGGGGAG.

With respect to this clone: The read terminates 3 residues before the CDR3 end, so the remaining end is supplied by the germline J gene. V gene TRBV20-1 combines with J gene TRBJ2-7; D is perhaps TRBD1 or TRBD2 (6 bases each). Trimming removed 1 base from V and 0 bases from J, with 19 bases in between. The CDR3 is 17 amino acids. Germline values: CDR1 DFQATT, CDR2 SNEGSKA (reference sequence). CDR3 region: CSARVGAREASSYEQYF. CDR3 DNA (partial): TGCAGTGCTAGAGTGGGGGCTAGGGAGGCCAGCTCCTACGAG.

The sequenced CDR3 bases are TGCAGCGTGGAGGCGATGGCTGGGCGCTATGGC. It encodes CSVEAMAGRYG. The complete CDR3 protein is CSVEAMAGRYGYTF. The rearrangement uses TRBV29-1 and TRBJ1-2, with no clear D. Sequencing ends 3 residues short of the CDR3 end; the germline J gene provides the rest. The germline CDR1 and CDR2 sequences are SQVTM and ANQGSEA. CDR3 length equals 14 residues. Trimming took off 6 bases at V and 4 bases at J, with 18 bases between the two ends.

In regard to this clone: The read falls 3 residues short of the CDR3 end, and the missing part is taken from the germline J gene. V is TRBV2 and J is TRBJ1-2; maybe TRBD1 (5 bases). Germline assignment: CDR1 SNHLY and CDR2 FYNNEI. The CDR3 extends over 14 amino acids. The CDR3: CASSEPGGSRGYTF. The DNA read from the CDR3 is TGTGCCAGCAGTGAACCGGGGGGTTCACGGGGC.

Turning to this clone: The CDR3 end falls 3 residues outside the read, so it is completed with the germline J gene. J is TRBJ2-7 and V is TRBV5-1; possible D gene TRBD1, 5 bases. Germline assignment: CDR1 SGHRS and CDR2 YFSETQ. V dropped 4 bases and J dropped 2 bases, with 16 bases sitting between them. This CDR3 comprises 15 residues. The sequenced part of the CDR3 DNA is TGCGCCAGCAGCCCAATCAGGGTTCACCCCTACGAG. It codes for CASSPIRVHPYE. The whole CDR3 sequence is CASSPIRVHPYEQYF.

With respect to this clone: The sequenced fragment ends 3 residues before the CDR3 boundary, so the rest is inferred from the germline J gene. Other DNA variants within this sample encode the same CDR3. The V call is TRBV30, the J call TRBJ1-2; TRBD1 matches at 7 bases. The CDR3 has 15 amino acids. V shed 1 base and J 5 bases; nucleotides not matched to a gene: 10. Germline V gives CDR1 GTSNPN, CDR2 SVGIG (reference sequence). CDR3 DNA (partial): TGTGCCTGGAGTGGTATGGGACAGCAACTTTATGGC. Residues: CAWSGMGQQLYG. The complete CDR3 sequence is CAWSGMGQQLYGYTF.

The CDR3 DNA, read in part, is TGTGCCAGCAGTCACCTCCAGGGGAGAGGCGGCAATCAGCCG. Translated, it gives CASSHLQGRGGNQP. The full-length CDR3 reads as CASSHLQGRGGNQPQYF. The genes are TRBV6-2 or TRBV6-3 and TRBJ2-3; D might be TRBD1 (6 bases). The read finishes 3 residues shy of the CDR3 end, and the germline J gene is used to complete it. Germline V gives CDR1 MNHEY, CDR2 SVGEGT. The CDR3 covers 17 residues.

A note on this clone: The CDR3 end falls 3 residues outside the read, so it is completed with the germline J gene. The chain links TRBV5-8 to TRBJ1-5; possibly TRBD1 for D (6 bases). V gave up 1 base and J gave up 5 bases, with 10 bases separating them. CDR1 is SGHTS, CDR2 YDEGEE, per germline. The length of the CDR3 is 14 residues. The CDR3 bases that were read are TGTGCCAGCAGCTTGACAGGGCCCCATCAGCCC. Its protein is CASSLTGPHQP. The CDR3 in its entirety is CASSLTGPHQPQHF.

CDR3: CASSFSGAFYEQYF. Incomplete CDR3 DNA: TGTGCCAGCAGCTTTTCAGGGGCCTTTTACGAG. V and J are TRBV7-2 and TRBJ2-7; TRBD1 is a possible D gene (6 bases). Read sequence stops 3 residues before the CDR3 end, and the germline J gene provides the missing end. CDR1 and CDR2 (germline): SGHTA, FQGNSA. Deletions cut 3 bases from V and 4 bases from J, with 13 bases between. The CDR3 consists of 14 residues.

With regard to this clone: Read data end 3 residues before the CDR3 end; the end is taken from the germline J gene. This rearrangement joins TRBV20-1 to TRBJ2-2; D possibly corresponds to TRBD1 (6 bases). The CDR3 extends over 17 amino acids. Per germline, CDR1 DFQATT and CDR2 SNEGSKA (reference sequence). The CDR3 bases that were read are TGCAGTGCTAGAGATCCGGACAGCTCCTCTGGGGCCAACGTG. It encodes CSARDPDSSSGANV. The CDR3 in full is CSARDPDSSSGANVLFF.

As regards this clone: The read finishes 3 residues shy of the CDR3 end, and the germline J gene is used to complete it. The chain links TRBV11-3 to TRBJ2-1; 10 bases fit TRBD2. Germline V gene data show CDR1 as SGHNT and CDR2 as YENEEA. The CDR3 sequence is 15 residues long. With 5 bases clipped from V and 5 bases from J, the junction kept 6 bases outside the gene matches. The CDR3 is CASSGRLAGNNEQFF. The DNA read from the CDR3 is TGTGCCAGCAGCGGAAGACTAGCGGGTAACAATGAG.

Remarks on this clone: The CDR3 end lies 3 residues beyond the end of the read and is filled in from the germline J gene. The rearrangement links TRBV5-1 to TRBJ2-3; TRBD1 matches at 8 bases. The ends lost 0 bases at V and 4 bases at J; junction bases unmatched: 4. The CDR3 is 15 amino acids. The germline V gene encodes CDR1 SGHRS and CDR2 YFSETQ. CDR3 bases read: TGCGCCAGCAGCTTGGAGCAGGGGGCCGCAGATACG. As protein: CASSLEQGAADT. The full CDR3 protein is CASSLEQGAADTQYF.

Comments on this clone: Sequencing ends 3 residues short of the CDR3 end; the germline J gene provides the rest. The chain couples TRBV7-8 to TRBJ2-3; TRBD2 might be the D (6 bases). This CDR3 spans 13 amino acids. CDR1 SGHVS and CDR2 FQNEAQ come from the germline V gene. The CDR3 spells CASSARGARTQYF. Partial CDR3 DNA: TGTGCCAGCAGCGCCCGCGGGGCGCGGACG.

As to this clone: Sequencing ends 3 residues short of the CDR3 end; the germline J gene provides the rest. This chain joins TRBV20-1 and TRBJ2-3; D possibly corresponds to TRBD2 (6 bases). The germline V gene has CDR1 DFQATT and CDR2 SNEGSKA (reference sequence). This CDR3 is 14 amino acids long. CDR3 DNA (partial): TGCAGTGCTAGCGCGGGGCTACCCCAAGAGACG. Translated: CSASAGLPQET. The whole CDR3 sequence is CSASAGLPQETQYF.

Note on this clone: The read terminates 3 residues ahead of where the CDR3 ends, so the germline J gene completes it. The chain couples TRBV7-9 to TRBJ2-5; D is uncertain. V was shortened by 5 bases and J by 2 bases, with 12 bases between the two germline ends. The CDR3 runs 14 residues. Germline assignment: CDR1 SEHNR and CDR2 FQNEAQ (reference sequence). The covered CDR3 bases are TGTGCCAGCAGCCCCCAGGCTGGACAAGAGACC. This codes for CASSPQAGQET. The entire CDR3 protein reads CASSPQAGQETQYF.

CDR3 residues: CSARPPVSYEQYF. The CDR3 bases that were read are TGCAGTGCTAGACCGCCGGTCTCCTACGAG. The chain links TRBV20-1 to TRBJ2-7; D remains unclear. Coverage ceases 3 residues before the CDR3 finishes, and the germline J gene fills in the end. V gave up 2 bases and J gave up 0 bases, with 8 bases separating them. Germline V lookup: CDR1 DFQATT, CDR2 SNEGSKA (reference sequence). This CDR3 is built from 13 residues.

Of note for this clone: The missing CDR3 end, 3 residues past where the read stops, is filled in from the germline J gene. The rearrangement joins TRBV19 to TRBJ2-5, with D possibly matching TRBD1 (5 bases). V was clipped by 6 bases and J by 5 bases, with 16 bases between them. CDR1 LNHDA and CDR2 SQIVND come from the germline V gene (reference sequence). This CDR3 is 14 amino acids long. The part of the CDR3 DNA that was read is TGTGCCAGTAGATTCCCGGCCCCAGGGGAGACC. Residues: CASRFPAPGET. The entire CDR3 is CASRFPAPGETQYF. The variable domain in full, completed from reference TRBV19 and TRBJ2-5, reads DGGITQSPKYLFRKEGQNVTLSCEQNLNHDAMYWYRQDPGQGLRLIYYSQIVNDFQKGDIAEGYSVSREKKESFPLTVTSAQKNPTAFYLCASRFPAPGETQYFGPGTRLLVL.

This clone is called medium-sized based on its frequency. The read terminates 3 residues ahead of where the CDR3 ends, so the germline J gene completes it. The rearrangement links TRBV19 to TRBJ1-1; 11 nucleotides agree with TRBD1. Germline V CDR1 and CDR2: LNHDA, SQIVND (reference sequence). V gave up 5 bases and J gave up 4 bases; unmatched junction bases: 9. The CDR3 consists of 16 residues. The CDR3 spells CASSSTGTGGFTEAFF. The CDR3 bases that were read are TGTGCCAGTAGTTCTACCGGGACAGGGGGGTTCACTGAA.

On this clone itself: With the read ending 3 residues before the CDR3 end, the germline J gene is used to fill in that end. This chain joins TRBV5-6 and TRBJ1-5; a weak D match, TRBD1 (6 bases). This CDR3 is 14 amino acids long. V was trimmed by 5 bases and J by 7 bases, leaving 16 bases between them. CDR1 SGHDT and CDR2 YYEEEE come from the germline V gene. The chain's CDR3 is CASSGAGAGQPQHF. The covered CDR3 bases are TGTGCCAGCAGTGGAGCGGGGGCCGGGCAGCCC.

On this clone: Sequencing ends 3 residues short of the CDR3 end; the germline J gene provides the rest. The rearrangement uses TRBV5-6 and TRBJ2-7; TRBD1 aligns across 9 bases. Germline V gene sequence: CDR1 SGHDT, CDR2 YYEEEE. The CDR3 runs to 14 residues. With 3 bases clipped from V and 5 bases from J, the junction kept 6 bases outside the gene matches. CDR3 region: CASSSTGQGNEQYF. CDR3 DNA (partial): TGTGCCAGCAGCTCTACGGGACAGGGTAACGAG.

Remarks on this clone: The sequence runs out 3 residues before the end of the CDR3; the remainder is reconstructed from the germline J gene. V usage is TRBV10-2 and J usage is TRBJ2-1, with TRBD1 identical over 7 bases. This CDR3 contains 14 residues. J was trimmed by 8 bases and V by 3 bases; bases with no gene match: 7. Germline CDR1 WSHSY, CDR2 SAAADI. The CDR3 reads CASSDRDRGDEQFF. The DNA read from the CDR3 is TGCGCCAGCAGTGACCGGGACAGAGGGGATGAG.

As for this clone: The CDR3 is cut off 3 residues early in the read; its end comes from the germline J gene. V gene TRBV2 combines with J gene TRBJ2-7, with D maybe TRBD1 (6 bases). V dropped 7 bases and J dropped 5 bases, with 12 bases sitting between them. The CDR3 has 12 residues. The germline CDR1 and CDR2 sequences are SNHLY and FYNNEI. CDR3 sequence reads: CASTLDSHEQYF. Incomplete CDR3 DNA: TGTGCCAGCACTCTGGACAGTCACGAG.

Comment on this clone: The read halts 3 residues ahead of the CDR3 end, with the missing end drawn from the germline J gene. V usage is TRBV5-1 and J usage is TRBJ2-2; TRBD1 might be the D (5 bases). Germline loops: CDR1 SGHRS, CDR2 YFSETQ. The CDR3 extends over 15 amino acids. The DNA read from the CDR3 is TGCGCCAGCAGCCAAGTCTTAGGTGGGGCCAACGTG. Translating gives CASSQVLGGANV. The entire CDR3 protein is CASSQVLGGANVLFF.